Detailed here is one TCR beta chain. Its antigen remains unknown. TCRdb recomputed calls from the RT-PCR reads with MiXCR, one row per CDR3 protein. The data show about 800,000 distinct CDR3 sequences, 21% seen once. The entry originates in a study of response to subunit inactivated influenza vaccine. Overall study findings and caveats: Authors suggested few new T cells are recruited by each seasonal influenza vaccination.

The CDR3 sequence is 13 residues long. Germline V gene data show CDR1 as SNHLY and CDR2 as FYNNEI. V dropped 6 bases and J dropped 6; count of bases not matched to a gene: 6. The input for sequencing was PBMCs from blood, taken more than 4 days after vaccination. The rearrangement links TRBV2 to TRBJ1-1; 8 bases line up with TRBD1. This receptor was obtained from a man aged 50 or older who received an inactivated influenza vaccine. CDR3 sequence (DNA): TGTGCCAGCAGACGGACAGGGAGGGCTGAAGCTTTCTTT. Its translation: CASRRTGRAEAFF.